The 11 T cell receptor beta chains below all came from one sample that was sequenced in a study of blood T cell repertoires in COVID-19. Using immunoSEQ multiplex PCR, the repertoire was profiled, and TCRdb retains in-frame clones only, with some absent. Of fewer than 300,000 clones listed, less than 90% are singletons. The sequencing input was peripheral blood. Receptors were obtained from a human donor in a cohort sampled during active COVID-19.

This chain connects TRBV3-1 (or the pseudogene TRBV3-2) to TRBJ2-7, with 7 positions matching TRBD1. This CDR3 is built from 15 residues. With 1 base clipped from V and 2 bases from J, the junction kept 5 bases outside the gene matches. Germline assignment: CDR1 LGHDT and CDR2 YNNKEL (reference sequence). The CDR3, as DNA: TGTGCCAGCAGCCAAGTCGCAGGGGGTGCCTACGAGCAGTACTTC. Translated: CASSQVAGGAYEQYF.

J is TRBJ2-7 and V is TRBV7-9, with D unresolved. CDR1 is SEHNR and CDR2 is FQNEAQ in the germline V gene (reference sequence). Trimming pared 5 bases from V and 2 bases from J, leaving 7 bases between. The CDR3 covers 12 residues. The CDR3 region is CASSQLTYEQYF. For the CDR3, the DNA is TGTGCCAGCAGCCAACTAACCTACGAGCAGTACTTC.

This chain links TRBV7-7 with TRBJ2-2, with TRBD2 as a possible D gene (5 bases). Germline V CDR1 and CDR2: SSHAT, FNYEAQ (reference sequence). The CDR3 totals 15 residues. Trimming left V 1 base short and J 6 bases short, with 12 bases between. CDR3 nucleotide sequence: TGTGCCAGCAGCTTAGAGGCCGGGAATCCCGGGGAGCTGTTTTTT. Translating it yields CASSLEAGNPGELFF.

The genes are TRBV3-1 (or the pseudogene TRBV3-2) and TRBJ2-2; 13 nucleotides align to TRBD2. CDR3 length: 22 residues. The junction had 18 bases not matched to a gene; V was cut back by 1 base and J by 4 bases. The V gene's germline CDR1 is LGHDT and CDR2 YNNKEL (reference sequence). The DNA for the CDR3 is TGTGCCAGCAGCCAAGTTTCACCGGGACTAGCGGGAAACAGGGCGATCACCGGGGAGCTGTTTTTT. Its translation is CASSQVSPGLAGNRAITGELFF.

This clone was recorded only once. The rearrangement joins TRBV10-3 to TRBJ2-1, with 10 bases aligning to TRBD2. V lost 6 bases to trimming and J lost 5 bases; unmatched junction nucleotides: 4. The CDR3 length is 14 residues. The germline V gene has CDR1 ENHRY and CDR2 SYGVKD. CDR3 loop: CAIRRLAGDNEQFF. CDR3 coding DNA: TGTGCCATCAGACGACTAGCGGGCGACAATGAGCAGTTCTTC.

The chain links TRBV5-1 to TRBJ1-5; possible D gene TRBD1, 5 bases. The V end lost 1 base, the J end lost 4 bases, and 9 bases lay between the germline ends. The CDR3 length is 14 residues. Germline V gives CDR1 SGHRS, CDR2 YFSETQ. DNA of the CDR3: TGCGCCAGCAGCTTGCTCAGGGTGAATCAGCCCCAGCATTTT. Protein product: CASSLLRVNQPQHF.

The chain couples TRBV5-1 to TRBJ1-1; no clear D gene. Trimming took 3 bases from V and 1 from J, leaving 7 bases between them. CDR3 size: 13 residues. From germline, CDR1 is SGHRS and CDR2 YFSETQ. The DNA of the CDR3 is TGCGCCAGCAGCTACGAGGGGAACACTGAAGCTTTCTTT. It codes for CASSYEGNTEAFF. Using reference TRBV5-1 and TRBJ1-1 for the parts outside the CDR3, the full variable domain is KAGVTQTPRYLIKTRGQQVTLSCSPISGHRSVSWYQQTPGQGLQFLFEYFSETQRNKGNFPGRFSGRQFSNSRSEMNVSTLELGDSALYLCASSYEGNTEAFFGQGTRLTVV.

The rearrangement uses TRBV5-1 and TRBJ2-1; D is perhaps TRBD1 (7 bases). Germline V gene data show CDR1 as SGHRS and CDR2 as YFSETQ. Between the trimmed V and J ends, which lost 6 bases and 7 bases, there was a span of 20 bases. CDR3 length equals 15 residues. The CDR3: CASTQGGGQLNEQFF. CDR3 coding DNA: TGCGCCAGCACCCAGGGGGGCGGACAGCTAAATGAGCAGTTCTTC. The whole variable domain, remainder taken from reference TRBV5-1 and TRBJ2-1, is KAGVTQTPRYLIKTRGQQVTLSCSPISGHRSVSWYQQTPGQGLQFLFEYFSETQRNKGNFPGRFSGRQFSNSRSEMNVSTLELGDSALYLCASTQGGGQLNEQFFGPGTRLTVL.

The V gene is TRBV7-9, the J gene TRBJ2-1; D possibly corresponds to TRBD2 (5 bases). CDR1 and CDR2 (germline): SEHNR, FQNEAQ (reference sequence). The V end was cut by 5 bases, the J end by 2 bases, with 13 bases between. CDR3 length: 15 amino acids. This CDR3 is CASSVRGATYNEQFF. The CDR3 DNA follows: TGTGCCAGCAGCGTACGGGGAGCTACCTACAATGAGCAGTTCTTC.

V usage is TRBV19 and J usage is TRBJ2-1, with 11 bases aligning to TRBD2. Germline V lookup: CDR1 LNHDA, CDR2 SQIVND (reference sequence). This CDR3 has 15 amino acids. The V segment lost 6 bases and the J segment 6 bases; nucleotides outside the gene matches: 7. The CDR3 is CASSGTSGGLNEQFF. The CDR3, as DNA: TGTGCCAGTAGCGGAACTAGCGGGGGTCTCAATGAGCAGTTCTTC.

This chain uses TRBV9 with TRBJ1-2, with TRBD1 matching 9 bases. The CDR3 extends over 14 amino acids. The trim removed 0 bases at V and 8 bases at J, leaving 5 bases unmatched. Germline V gene lookup returns CDR1 SGDLS and CDR2 YYNGEE. CDR3 amino acids: CASSVGDRVNGYTF. The CDR3 region has the DNA TGTGCCAGCAGCGTAGGGGACAGGGTAAACGGCTACACCTTC.